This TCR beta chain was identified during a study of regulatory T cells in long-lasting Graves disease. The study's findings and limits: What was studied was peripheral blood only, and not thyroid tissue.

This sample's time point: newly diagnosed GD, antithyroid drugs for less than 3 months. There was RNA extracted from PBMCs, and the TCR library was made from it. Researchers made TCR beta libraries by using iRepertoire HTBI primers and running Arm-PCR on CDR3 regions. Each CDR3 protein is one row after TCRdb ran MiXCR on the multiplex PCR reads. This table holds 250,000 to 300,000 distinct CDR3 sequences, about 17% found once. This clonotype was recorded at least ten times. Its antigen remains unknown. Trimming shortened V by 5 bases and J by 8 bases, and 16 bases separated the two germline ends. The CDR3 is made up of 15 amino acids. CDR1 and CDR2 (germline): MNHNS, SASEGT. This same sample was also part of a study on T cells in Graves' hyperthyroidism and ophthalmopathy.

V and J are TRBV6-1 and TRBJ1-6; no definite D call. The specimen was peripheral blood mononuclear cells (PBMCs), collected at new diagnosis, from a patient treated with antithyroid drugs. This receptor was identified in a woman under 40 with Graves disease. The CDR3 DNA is TGTGCCAGCAGTAGAGCCCCCCAGAGGGATTCACCCCTCCACTTT. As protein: CASSRAPQRDSPLHF.